This T cell receptor beta chain was identified in a study of beta chain features in type 1 diabetes. The authors reverse transcribed all of the isolated RNA, so sequencing captured expressed TCRB transcripts. Assay used: immunoSEQ multiplex PCR; TCRdb lists only in-frame clones, some missing. The sample has roughly 240,000 clones; roughly an eighth are singletons. General study findings and limits: For type 1 diabetes patients, VDJ junctions showed fewer insertions and more deletions.

J was trimmed by 2 bases and V by 2 bases; bases with no gene match: 5. The CDR3 totals 15 residues. CDR1 and CDR2 from the germline V gene are LGHNA and YSLEER. This clone was observed a handful of times. Its specificity is unknown. The authors sorted CD4+ naive, central memory, regulatory and stem cell-like memory cells via CD45RO/CCR7/CD25/CD127/CD95/CD27. Material for sequencing was naive CD4+ T cells from blood. The chain uses TRBV4-3 and TRBJ1-2; 7 bases fit TRBD1. The sequence came from a woman aged 40 to 55 in good health. The CDR3 coding sequence is TGCGCCAGCAGCCAACATAAGACAGGGAACTATGGCTACACCTTC. Its protein product is CASSQHKTGNYGYTF.